Listed here is a single T cell receptor (beta chain). The V segment lost 6 bases and the J segment 4 bases; nucleotides outside the gene matches: 8. This CDR3 contains 14 residues. Looked up from germline, CDR1 is SNHLY and CDR2 is FYNNEI. Other autoimmune disease, uncontrolled infection, pregnancy and lactation led to exclusion. This sample stems from a study of Graves' ophthalmopathy and Graves' hyperthyroidism. Using RNA transcripts, the TCR beta CDR3 regions were amplified. RT-PCR was first run with HTBI primers, then multiplex PCR in a second round. TCRdb itself ran the multiplex PCR reads through MiXCR, one entry per CDR3 protein. The table shows a few hundred thousand distinct CDR3 sequences, with roughly 20% occurring only once.

The sample consisted of peripheral blood. This chain links TRBV2 with TRBJ1-2; 7 bases line up with TRBD1. The receptor comes from a woman in her late teens or twenties with stable Graves' hyperthyroidism. This chain's CDR3 is CASSANQGGYGYTF. CDR3 bases: TGTGCCAGCAGCGCAAACCAGGGGGGCTATGGCTACACCTTC.